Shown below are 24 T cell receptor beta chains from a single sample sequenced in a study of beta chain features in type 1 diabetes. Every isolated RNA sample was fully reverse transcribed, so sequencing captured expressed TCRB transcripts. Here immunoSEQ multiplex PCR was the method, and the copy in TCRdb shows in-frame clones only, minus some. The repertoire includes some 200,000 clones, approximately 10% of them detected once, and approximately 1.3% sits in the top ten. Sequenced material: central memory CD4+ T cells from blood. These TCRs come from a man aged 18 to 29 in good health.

The CDR3 region is CASSWATTGPGGEQYF. In nucleotides, the CDR3 is TGTGCCAGCAGTTGGGCAACGACAGGACCAGGAGGCGAGCAGTACTTC. The chain couples TRBV27 to TRBJ2-7; D possibly corresponds to TRBD1 (6 bases). CDR3 length: 16 residues. Trimming shortened V by 4 bases and J by 6 bases, and 22 bases separated the two germline ends. CDR1 and CDR2 from the germline V gene are MNHEY and SMNVEV (reference sequence).

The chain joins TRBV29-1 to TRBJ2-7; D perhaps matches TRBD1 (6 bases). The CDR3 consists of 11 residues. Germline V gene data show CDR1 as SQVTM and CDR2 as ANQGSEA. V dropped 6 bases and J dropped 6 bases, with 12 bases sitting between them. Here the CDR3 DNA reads TGCAGCGTGGGGGCTGCGGGCGAGCAGTACTTC. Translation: CSVGAAGEQYF.

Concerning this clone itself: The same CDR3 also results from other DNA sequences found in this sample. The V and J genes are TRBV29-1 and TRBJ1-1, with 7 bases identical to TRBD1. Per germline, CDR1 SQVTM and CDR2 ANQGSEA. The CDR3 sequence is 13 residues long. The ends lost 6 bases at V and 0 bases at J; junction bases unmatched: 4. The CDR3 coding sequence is TGCAGCGTACTGGGACAGATGAACACTGAAGCTTTCTTT. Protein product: CSVLGQMNTEAFF. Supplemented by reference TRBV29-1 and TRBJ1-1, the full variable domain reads SAVISQKPSRDICQRGTSLTIQCQVDSQVTMMFWYRQQPGQSLTLIATANQGSEATYESGFVIDKFPISRPNLTFSTLTVSNMSPEDSSIYLCSVLGQMNTEAFFGQGTRLTVV.

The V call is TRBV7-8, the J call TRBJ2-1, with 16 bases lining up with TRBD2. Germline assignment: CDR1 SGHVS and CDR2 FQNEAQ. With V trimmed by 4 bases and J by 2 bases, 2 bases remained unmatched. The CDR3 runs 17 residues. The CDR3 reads CASSSGLAGGPYNEQFF. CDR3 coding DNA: TGTGCCAGCAGCTCGGGACTAGCGGGAGGGCCCTACAATGAGCAGTTCTTC.

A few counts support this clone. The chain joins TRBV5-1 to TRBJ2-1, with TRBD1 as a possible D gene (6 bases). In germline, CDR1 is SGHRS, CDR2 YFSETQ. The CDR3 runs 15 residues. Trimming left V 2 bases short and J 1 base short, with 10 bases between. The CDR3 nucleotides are TGCGCCAGCAGCTTAGCCAGGGGTTCCTACAATGAGCAGTTCTTC. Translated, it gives CASSLARGSYNEQFF.

CDR3 in DNA: TGTGCCAGCAGCTTAGGGGGGACTAGCGGGAGGAGGAGGGATACGCAGTATTTT. Translated, it gives CASSLGGTSGRRRDTQYF. The chain is built from TRBV11-2 and TRBJ2-3; 15 bases map to TRBD2. The junction had 8 bases not matched to a gene; V was cut back by 1 base and J by 6 bases. The germline V gene encodes CDR1 SGHAT and CDR2 FQNNGV. The CDR3 spans 18 residues.

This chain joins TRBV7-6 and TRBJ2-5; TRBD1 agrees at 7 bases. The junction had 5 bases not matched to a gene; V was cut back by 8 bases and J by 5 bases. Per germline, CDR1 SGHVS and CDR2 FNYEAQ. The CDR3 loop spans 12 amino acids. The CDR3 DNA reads TGTGCCAGCCGAGGGGGCGGGGAGACCCAGTACTTC. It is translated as CASRGGGETQYF.

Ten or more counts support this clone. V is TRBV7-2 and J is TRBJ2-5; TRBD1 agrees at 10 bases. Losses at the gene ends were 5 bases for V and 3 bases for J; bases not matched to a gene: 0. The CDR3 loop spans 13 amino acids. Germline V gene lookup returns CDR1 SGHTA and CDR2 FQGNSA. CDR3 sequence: CASSGTGEETQYF. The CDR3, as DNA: TGTGCCAGCAGCGGGACAGGGGAAGAGACCCAGTACTTC.

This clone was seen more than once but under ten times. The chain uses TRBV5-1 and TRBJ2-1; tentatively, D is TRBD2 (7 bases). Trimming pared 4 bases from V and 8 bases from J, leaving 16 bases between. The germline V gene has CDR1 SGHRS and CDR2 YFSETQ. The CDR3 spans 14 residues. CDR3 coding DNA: TGCGCCAGCAGCCCCGGAGGGGGGGGGTATGAGCAGTTCTTC. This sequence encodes CASSPGGGGYEQFF.

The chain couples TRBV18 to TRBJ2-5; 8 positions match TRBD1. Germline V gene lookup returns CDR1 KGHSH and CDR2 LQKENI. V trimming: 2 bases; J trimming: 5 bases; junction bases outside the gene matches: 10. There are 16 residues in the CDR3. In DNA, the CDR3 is TGTGCCAGCTCACCATGGATCCAGGGGGCAGAGGAGACCCAGTACTTC. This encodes CASSPWIQGAEETQYF.

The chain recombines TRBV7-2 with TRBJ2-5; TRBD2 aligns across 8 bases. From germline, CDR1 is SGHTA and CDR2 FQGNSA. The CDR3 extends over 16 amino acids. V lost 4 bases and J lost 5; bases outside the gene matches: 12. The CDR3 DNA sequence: TGTGCCAGCAGCTCCCAGGGAGCGGGAGTCATGGAGACCCAGTACTTC. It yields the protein CASSSQGAGVMETQYF.

The CDR3 here is CASSLVGGPSSYEQYF. The CDR3 DNA sequence: TGTGCCAGCAGCTTAGTTGGGGGCCCAAGCTCCTACGAGCAGTACTTC. The V gene is TRBV7-8, the J gene TRBJ2-7; D is possibly TRBD1 (6 bases). The CDR3 consists of 16 residues. The germline V and J ends were trimmed by 1 base and 0 bases, with 13 bases remaining between them. Germline V gene data show CDR1 as SGHVS and CDR2 as FQNEAQ.

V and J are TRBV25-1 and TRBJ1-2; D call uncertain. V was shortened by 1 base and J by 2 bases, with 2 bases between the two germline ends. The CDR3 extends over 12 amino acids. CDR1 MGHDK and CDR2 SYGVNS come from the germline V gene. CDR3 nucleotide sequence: TGTGCCAGCAGTGAATCGAACTATGGCTACACCTTC. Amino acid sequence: CASSESNYGYTF.

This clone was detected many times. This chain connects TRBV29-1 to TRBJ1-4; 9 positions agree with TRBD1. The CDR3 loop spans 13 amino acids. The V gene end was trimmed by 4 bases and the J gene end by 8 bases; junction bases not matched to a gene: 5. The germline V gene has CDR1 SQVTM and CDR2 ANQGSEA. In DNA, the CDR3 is TGCAGCGTTGGGGACAGGGCCGGGGAAAAACTGTTTTTT. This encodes CSVGDRAGEKLFF.

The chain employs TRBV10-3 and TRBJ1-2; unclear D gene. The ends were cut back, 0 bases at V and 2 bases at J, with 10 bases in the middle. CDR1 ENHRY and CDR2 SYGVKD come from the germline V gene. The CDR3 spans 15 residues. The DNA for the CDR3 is TGTGCCATCAGTGAGTCCGAGGGTGCGAACTATGGCTACACCTTC. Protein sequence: CAISESEGANYGYTF.

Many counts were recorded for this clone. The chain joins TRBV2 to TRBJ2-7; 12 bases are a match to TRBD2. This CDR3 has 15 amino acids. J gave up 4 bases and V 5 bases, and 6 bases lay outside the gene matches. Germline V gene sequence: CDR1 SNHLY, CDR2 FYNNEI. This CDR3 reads CASSLGLAGIYEQYF. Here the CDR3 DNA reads TGTGCCAGCAGTCTCGGACTAGCGGGAATTTACGAGCAGTACTTC.

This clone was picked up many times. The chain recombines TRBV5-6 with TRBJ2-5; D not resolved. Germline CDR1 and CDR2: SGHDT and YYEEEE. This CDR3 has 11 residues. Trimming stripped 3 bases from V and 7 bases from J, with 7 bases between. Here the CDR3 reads CASSSLGTQYF. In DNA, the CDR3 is TGTGCCAGCAGCTCCTTAGGGACCCAGTACTTC.

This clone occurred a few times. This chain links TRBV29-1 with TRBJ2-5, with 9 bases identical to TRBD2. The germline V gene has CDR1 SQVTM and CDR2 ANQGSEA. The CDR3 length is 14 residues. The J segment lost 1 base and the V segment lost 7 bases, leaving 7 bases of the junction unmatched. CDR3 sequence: CSGTGTSTQETQYF. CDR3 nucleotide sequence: TGCAGCGGTACCGGGACTAGCACCCAAGAGACCCAGTACTTC.

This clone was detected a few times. This chain's CDR3 is CASSSHGTTDTQYF. CDR3 nucleotide sequence: TGTGCCAGCAGTTCCCACGGGACCACAGATACGCAGTATTTT. The rearrangement links TRBV28 to TRBJ2-3; D could derive from TRBD1 or TRBD2 (5 bases each). The CDR3 contains 14 residues. Germline CDR1 is MDHEN and CDR2 is SYDVKM. V lost 4 bases and J lost 2, with 10 bases in between.

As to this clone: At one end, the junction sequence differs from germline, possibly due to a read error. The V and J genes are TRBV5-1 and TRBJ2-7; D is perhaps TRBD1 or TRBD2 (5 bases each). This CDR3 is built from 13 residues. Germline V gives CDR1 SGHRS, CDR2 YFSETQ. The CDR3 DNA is TGCGCCAGCAGCCCGGGGCCCGCTGAGACGAAGCACTTC. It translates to CASSPGPAETKHF.

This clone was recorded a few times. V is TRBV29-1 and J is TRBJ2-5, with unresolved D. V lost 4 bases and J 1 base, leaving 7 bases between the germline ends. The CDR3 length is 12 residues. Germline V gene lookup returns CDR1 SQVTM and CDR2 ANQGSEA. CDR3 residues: CSVGTVQETQYF. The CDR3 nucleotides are TGCAGCGTTGGGACGGTCCAAGAGACCCAGTACTTC.

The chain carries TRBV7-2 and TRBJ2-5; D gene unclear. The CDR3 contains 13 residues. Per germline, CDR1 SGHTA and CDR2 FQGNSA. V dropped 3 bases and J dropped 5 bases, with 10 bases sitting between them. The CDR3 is CASSLSGLETQYF. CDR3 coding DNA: TGTGCCAGCAGCTTGTCGGGCCTCGAGACCCAGTACTTC. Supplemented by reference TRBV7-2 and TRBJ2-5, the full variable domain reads GAGVSQSPSNKVTEKGKDVELRCDPISGHTALYWYRQSLGQGLEFLIYFQGNSAPDKSGLPSDRFSAERTGGSVSTLTIQRTQQEDSAVYLCASSLSGLETQYFGPGTRLLVL.

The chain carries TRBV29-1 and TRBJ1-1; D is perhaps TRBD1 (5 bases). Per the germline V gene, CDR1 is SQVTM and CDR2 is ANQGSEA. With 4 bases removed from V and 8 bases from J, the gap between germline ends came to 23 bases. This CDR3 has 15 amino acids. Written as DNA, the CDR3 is TGCAGCGTTGCCCCCCAGGGTTCGGGGTCACCGGAAGCTTTCTTT. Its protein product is CSVAPQGSGSPEAFF.

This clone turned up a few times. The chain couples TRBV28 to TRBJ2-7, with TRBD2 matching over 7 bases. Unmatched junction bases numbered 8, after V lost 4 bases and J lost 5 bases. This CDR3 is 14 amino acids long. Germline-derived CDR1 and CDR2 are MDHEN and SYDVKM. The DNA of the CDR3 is TGTGCCAGCAGTTGGGCGGGGAGGGGCAACGAGCAGTACTTC. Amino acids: CASSWAGRGNEQYF. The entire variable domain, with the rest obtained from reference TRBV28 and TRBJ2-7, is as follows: DVKVTQSSRYLVKRTGEKVFLECVQDMDHENMFWYRQDPGLGLRLIYFSYDVKMKEKGDIPEGYSVSREKKERFSLILESASTNQTSMYLCASSWAGRGNEQYFGPGTRLTVT.